One and the same sample provided the 29 T cell receptor beta chains below, sequenced in a study of T-cell memory formation after mild COVID-19. TCRdb reprocessed the 5' RACE reads with MiXCR, giving one entry per CDR3 protein. Of fewer than 250,000 distinct CDR3 sequences listed, roughly 18% are singletons. Sequenced material: PBMCs or a T cell subset sorted from them (not recorded which). These receptors all stem from an adult woman who had mild COVID-19 (a few samples of this study predate the infection). Cell type and time point are not known.

This clonotype was counted a few times. The chain carries TRBV2 and TRBJ1-5; D gene ambiguous. V was clipped by 2 bases and J by 3 bases, with 11 bases between them. In germline, CDR1 is SNHLY, CDR2 FYNNEI. The CDR3 spans 15 residues. The CDR3 nucleotides read TGTGCCAGCAGTGAAATGATAACTCCCAATCAGCCCCAGCATTTT. Amino acid sequence: CASSEMITPNQPQHF.

The chain carries TRBV25-1 and TRBJ2-5, with 10 bases matching TRBD2. The CDR3 length is 15 residues. With 6 bases clipped from V and 1 base from J, the junction kept 5 bases outside the gene matches. In germline, CDR1 is MGHDK, CDR2 SYGVNS. The CDR3 region is CASRLAGDLQETQYF. The CDR3, as DNA: TGTGCCAGCAGGCTAGCGGGAGACCTCCAAGAGACCCAGTACTTC. Supplemented by reference TRBV25-1 and TRBJ2-5, the full variable domain reads EADIYQTPRYLVIGTGKKITLECSQTMGHDKMYWYQQDPGMELHLIHYSYGVNSTEKGDLSSESTVSRIRTEHFPLTLESARPSHTSQYLCASRLAGDLQETQYFGPGTRLLVL.

This clonotype came up a few times. The chain recombines TRBV6-6 with TRBJ1-3, with 8 bases identical to TRBD1. The germline gives CDR1 MNHNY, CDR2 SVGAGI (reference sequence). V lost 2 bases, J lost 3 bases, and 6 bases stayed unmatched. This CDR3 region has 16 residues. DNA for the CDR3: TGTGCCAGCAGTTACCCGGACAGGGCTGGTGGAAACACCATATATTTT. This sequence encodes CASSYPDRAGGNTIYF.

The CDR3 sequence is CASTPGGSSPLHF. The CDR3 nucleotides are TGTGCCAGCACCCCTGGGGGCAGCTCACCCCTCCACTTT. The rearrangement uses TRBV12-3 or TRBV12-4 and TRBJ1-6; weak D call: TRBD1 (6 bases). The ends were cut back, 7 bases at V and 10 bases at J, with 14 bases in the middle. The CDR3 extends over 13 amino acids.

This clonotype came up a few times. This chain joins TRBV5-1 and TRBJ2-7, with 14 bases identical to TRBD2. Looked up from germline, CDR1 is SGHRS and CDR2 is YFSETQ. There are 16 residues in the CDR3. V was pared by 5 bases and J by 7 bases, with 11 bases of the junction left unmatched. CDR3 sequence reads: CASSPGTSGGGGEQYF. As DNA, the CDR3 is TGCGCCAGCAGTCCCGGGACTAGCGGGGGAGGTGGGGAGCAGTACTTC.

The chain employs TRBV25-1 and TRBJ1-2; no clear D. Germline CDR1 is MGHDK and CDR2 is SYGVNS. The V end was cut by 8 bases, the J end by 5 bases, with 12 bases between. The CDR3 is 12 amino acids. CDR3 amino acids: CASYRLGYGYTF. CDR3 nucleotides: TGTGCCAGCTATCGCTTGGGATATGGCTACACCTTC.

This clonotype was seen many times. The chain couples TRBV24-1 to TRBJ2-1, with D perhaps assigned TRBD1 or TRBD2 (7 bases each). The length of the CDR3 is 16 residues. Germline V gives CDR1 KGHDR, CDR2 SFDVKD. The V end lost 4 bases, the J end lost 0 bases, and 12 bases lay between the germline ends. CDR3 sequence: CATSDPRGGSYNEQFF. The DNA for the CDR3 is TGTGCCACCAGTGACCCCAGGGGGGGCTCCTACAATGAGCAGTTCTTC.

This clonotype has more than one count but fewer than ten. The chain uses TRBV12-3 or TRBV12-4 and TRBJ2-7, with 9 nucleotides matching TRBD1. The J segment lost 5 bases and the V segment lost 8 bases, leaving 10 bases of the junction unmatched. The CDR3 sequence is 14 residues long. CDR3 coding DNA: TGTGCCAGCGGGACCGACAGGGGGGGAAACGAGCAGTACTTC. This codes for CASGTDRGGNEQYF.

This clonotype showed up just a few times. The chain joins TRBV15 to TRBJ2-3, with 7 nucleotides matching TRBD1. In germline, CDR1 is LNHNV, CDR2 YYDKDF (reference sequence). CDR3 length: 15 amino acids. With V trimmed by 4 bases and J by 6 bases, 10 bases remained unmatched. Here the CDR3 reads CATSTPLGGGDTQYF. In DNA form, the CDR3 reads TGTGCCACCAGCACCCCCTTAGGGGGCGGGGATACGCAGTATTTT.

This clonotype occurred a few times. This chain uses TRBV5-1 with TRBJ2-5; D may match TRBD1 or TRBD2 (6 bases each). The CDR3 sequence is 13 residues long. Per germline, CDR1 SGHRS and CDR2 YFSETQ. Trimming removed 7 bases at V and 4 bases at J, with 14 bases between. The CDR3 DNA reads as TGCGCCAGCGTTCTACAGGGAGGAGAGACCCAGTACTTC. It codes for CASVLQGGETQYF.

This clonotype showed up many times. The chain employs TRBV2 and TRBJ1-3, with no clear D. Between the trimmed V and J ends, which lost 6 bases and 0 bases, there was a span of 15 bases. Germline values: CDR1 SNHLY, CDR2 FYNNEI. The CDR3 totals 16 residues. The chain's CDR3 is CASRDTGFISGNTIYF. The CDR3 coding sequence is TGTGCCAGCAGAGATACTGGGTTCATCTCTGGAAACACCATATATTTT.

This chain uses TRBV12-3 or TRBV12-4 with TRBJ1-2; weak D call: TRBD1 (6 bases). Trimming pared 9 bases from V and 3 bases from J, leaving 17 bases between. CDR3 length: 14 amino acids. As DNA, the CDR3 is TGTGCCAGTGTCCGCACAGGGACCCACTATGGCTACACCTTC. This translates into CASVRTGTHYGYTF.

This clonotype was seen a handful of times. The V gene is TRBV18, the J gene TRBJ2-3, with a possible D match to TRBD2 (5 bases). V shed 3 bases and J shed 0 bases, with 13 bases lying between them. There are 16 residues in the CDR3. The germline V gene has CDR1 KGHSH and CDR2 LQKENI. The CDR3 nucleotides read TGTGCCAGCTCACCTCCGGACTGGAGAAGCACAGATACGCAGTATTTT. Translating gives CASSPPDWRSTDTQYF.

Notes on this clonotype: This may be a read error, as it is one base from a much larger clone. J is TRBJ2-3 and V is TRBV11-2; maybe TRBD2 (5 bases). CDR1 and CDR2 from the germline V gene are SGHAT and FQNNGV. The CDR3 extends over 13 amino acids. CDR3 in DNA: TGTGCCAGCGCGGCGGCGGGCACATATACGCAGTATTTT. Translation gives CASAAAGTYTQYF.

Only a few counts were recorded for this clonotype. The CDR3 loop reads CASSRDDRDVKTQYF. CDR3 nucleotide sequence: TGCGCCAGCAGTAGAGACGACAGGGATGTAAAGACCCAGTACTTC. This chain links TRBV4-1 with TRBJ2-5, with 7 bases fitting TRBD1. V shed 6 bases, J shed 6 bases, and the junction held 13 bases outside the gene matches. The length of the CDR3 is 15 residues. Looked up from germline, CDR1 is MGHRA and CDR2 is YSYEKL.

At least ten counts were recorded for this clonotype. V usage is TRBV9 and J usage is TRBJ2-2; D is unresolved. The CDR3 covers 12 residues. V lost 1 base and J 7 bases, leaving 5 bases between the germline ends. The V gene's germline CDR1 is SGDLS and CDR2 YYNGEE. CDR3 sequence (DNA): TGTGCCAGCAGCGTATTTATCGGGGAGCTGTTTTTT. It codes for CASSVFIGELFF.

The CDR3 reads CATSRDGGTDELDEKLFF. The CDR3 coding sequence is TGTGCCACCAGCAGAGATGGAGGGACCGACGAGTTGGATGAAAAACTGTTTTTT. The chain is built from TRBV15 and TRBJ1-4; D perhaps matches TRBD1 (5 bases). The CDR3 has 18 residues. Germline CDR1 LNHNV, CDR2 YYDKDF (reference sequence). Trimming cost V 0 bases and J 6 bases, with 20 bases left between them.

This chain uses TRBV9 with TRBJ2-3, with 7 bases aligning to TRBD2. CDR1 is SGDLS, CDR2 YYNGEE, per germline. The CDR3 runs to 15 residues. J was trimmed by 4 bases and V by 3 bases; bases with no gene match: 8. CDR3 sequence: CASSATLSGADTQYF. DNA for the CDR3: TGTGCCAGCAGCGCAACTCTAAGCGGGGCAGATACGCAGTATTTT. Supplemented by reference TRBV9 and TRBJ2-3, the full variable domain reads DSGVTQTPKHLITATGQRVTLRCSPRSGDLSVYWYQQSLDQGLQFLIQYYNGEERAKGNILERFSAQQFPDLHSELNLSSLELGDSALYFCASSATLSGADTQYFGPGTRLTVL.

The chain recombines TRBV5-1 with TRBJ1-2; TRBD1 is a possible D gene (6 bases). The CDR3 has 14 amino acids. CDR1 SGHRS and CDR2 YFSETQ come from the germline V gene. V dropped 4 bases and J dropped 8 bases, with 18 bases sitting between them. CDR3 sequence reads: CASSPRDTTGGYTF. Here the CDR3 DNA reads TGCGCCAGCAGCCCAAGGGACACTACGGGAGGCTACACCTTC.

The chain carries TRBV7-3 and TRBJ2-1; perhaps D is TRBD1 or TRBD2 (5 bases each). Germline CDR1 is SGHTA and CDR2 is FQGTGA. The CDR3 spans 13 residues. The germline V and J ends were trimmed by 5 bases and 7 bases, with 12 bases remaining between them. This chain's CDR3 is CASSQGPRNEQFF. The CDR3 nucleotides read TGTGCCAGCAGCCAGGGACCCAGGAATGAGCAGTTCTTC.

This clonotype was seen a few times. The CDR3 is CASSLDGQGTNEKLFF. Here the CDR3 DNA reads TGCGCCAGCAGCTTGGATGGACAGGGAACTAATGAAAAACTGTTTTTT. This chain links TRBV5-1 with TRBJ1-4, with TRBD1 identical over 8 bases. Trimming cost V 0 bases and J 1 base; bases outside gene matches: 2. Germline lookup yields CDR1 SGHRS and CDR2 YFSETQ. The CDR3 loop spans 16 amino acids. The whole variable domain, filled in from reference TRBV5-1 and TRBJ1-4, reads KAGVTQTPRYLIKTRGQQVTLSCSPISGHRSVSWYQQTPGQGLQFLFEYFSETQRNKGNFPGRFSGRQFSNSRSEMNVSTLELGDSALYLCASSLDGQGTNEKLFFGSGTQLSVL.

The chain uses TRBV3-1 and TRBJ2-5, with 11 bases aligning to TRBD2. V trimming: 1 base; J trimming: 0 bases; junction bases outside the gene matches: 10. CDR3 length: 19 residues. Germline CDR1 is LGHDT and CDR2 is YNNKEL (reference sequence). The DNA of the CDR3 is TGTGCCAGCAGCCAAGGGCCGGGACTAGCGGACGAGTACCAAGAGACCCAGTACTTC. This codes for CASSQGPGLADEYQETQYF.

The rearrangement links TRBV9 to TRBJ2-5; D perhaps matches TRBD1 (5 bases). Trimming took 4 bases from V and 4 from J, leaving 14 bases between them. This CDR3 is 14 amino acids long. Germline lookup yields CDR1 SGDLS and CDR2 YYNGEE. CDR3 loop: CASSPLLGAETQYF. In nucleotides, the CDR3 is TGTGCCAGCAGCCCCCTTTTAGGGGCAGAGACCCAGTACTTC.

The chain combines TRBV7-9 with TRBJ2-1; 8 nucleotides match TRBD2. The V gene end was trimmed by 5 bases and the J gene end by 11 bases; junction bases not matched to a gene: 8. The CDR3 is 13 residues long. Germline values: CDR1 SEHNR, CDR2 FQNEAQ (reference sequence). In DNA, the CDR3 is TGTGCCAGCAGCCCACGACTAGCGAATCAGCAGTTCTTC. Its translation: CASSPRLANQQFF.

A few counts support this clonotype. This chain joins TRBV3-1 and TRBJ2-5; 14 bases map to TRBD2. V shed 1 base and J 9 bases; nucleotides not matched to a gene: 7. This CDR3 spans 16 amino acids. Germline lookup yields CDR1 LGHDT and CDR2 YNNKEL (reference sequence). CDR3 amino acids: CASSQGTSGRLSPQYF. CDR3 DNA: TGTGCCAGCAGCCAAGGGACTAGCGGGAGGTTGAGTCCCCAGTACTTC.

This clonotype has a handful of counts. CDR3: CASSRGQGPSYEQYF. Written as DNA, the CDR3 is TGCGCCAGCAGCCGTGGACAGGGACCGTCCTACGAGCAGTACTTC. The rearrangement joins TRBV5-1 to TRBJ2-7, with 8 bases that match TRBD1. Germline loops: CDR1 SGHRS, CDR2 YFSETQ. The CDR3 covers 15 residues. The V gene end was trimmed by 4 bases and the J gene end by 1 base; junction bases not matched to a gene: 7.

The CDR3 protein is CASSLQLGANSPLHF. The CDR3 DNA follows: TGTGCCAGCAGTCTTCAACTTGGGGCTAATTCACCCCTCCACTTT. The chain is built from TRBV27 and TRBJ1-6, with D possibly TRBD1 on 5 matching bases. CDR3 length: 15 amino acids. V was cut by 5 bases and J by 6 bases, with 14 bases left in between. Germline V gene sequence: CDR1 MNHEY, CDR2 SMNVEV (reference sequence).

This rearrangement joins TRBV12-3 or TRBV12-4 to TRBJ1-2; a weak D match, TRBD1 (6 bases). The CDR3 is 12 residues long. The V end lost 10 bases, the J end lost 7 bases, and 16 bases lay between the germline ends. The CDR3 reads CATRSLGAGYTF. CDR3 sequence (DNA): TGTGCCACCCGGAGTCTGGGGGCTGGCTACACCTTC.

The table lists this clonotype with a few counts. The chain has TRBV12-3 or TRBV12-4 and TRBJ1-1, with a possible D match to TRBD1 (6 bases). Trimming cost V 5 bases and J 5 bases, with 15 bases left between them. The CDR3 is 14 amino acids. The CDR3 reads CASSHQRGRTEAFF. The CDR3 DNA reads as TGTGCCAGCAGTCACCAGCGGGGGCGGACTGAAGCTTTCTTT.